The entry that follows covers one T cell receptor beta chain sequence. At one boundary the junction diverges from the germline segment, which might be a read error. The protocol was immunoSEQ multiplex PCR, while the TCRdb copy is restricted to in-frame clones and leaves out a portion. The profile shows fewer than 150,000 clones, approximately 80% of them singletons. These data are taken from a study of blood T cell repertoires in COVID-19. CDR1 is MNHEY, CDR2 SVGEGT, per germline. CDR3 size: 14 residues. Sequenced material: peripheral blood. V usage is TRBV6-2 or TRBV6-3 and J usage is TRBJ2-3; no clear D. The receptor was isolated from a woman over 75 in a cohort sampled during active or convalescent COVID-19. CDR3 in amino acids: CASSYSTSTDTQYF. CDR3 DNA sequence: TGTGCTAGCAGTTACTCGACTAGCACAGATACGCAGTATTTT.